The subject of this entry is one T cell receptor beta chain. No antigen is known for it. Measured with immunoSEQ multiplex PCR; TCRdb has only the in-frame clones, and not every one. In the table there are 130,000 to 150,000 clones, 75% to 85% of which are singletons. The data stem from a study of cytotoxic CD8 clonotypes in ibrutinib-treated CLL. Study-level background: Enrolment comprised about 10 relapsed/refractory and roughly 15 treatment-naive patients; roughly 18 were IGHV unmutated. General study points: Measured clonality at baseline was greater than in age-matched healthy donors and tracked with circulating CD8+ T-cell counts. Progressing patients had sampling times that differed from those of sustained-remission patients.

J lost 6 bases, V lost 2 bases, and 13 bases had no gene match. Germline V lookup: CDR1 MGHRA, CDR2 YSYEKL. This CDR3 spans 18 amino acids. The material sequenced was PBMCs, taken after 12 months of ibrutinib treatment. This TCR came from a human donor with chronic lymphocytic leukemia. The chain recombines TRBV4-1 with TRBJ2-3, with 11 nucleotides matching TRBD2. CDR3 sequence reads: CASSQWSLSGRAGDTQYF. CDR3 bases: TGCGCCAGCAGCCAATGGTCGCTTAGCGGGAGGGCCGGGGATACGCAGTATTTT.